Each of the 4 T cell receptor beta chains below was sequenced from the same sample in a study of cytomegalovirus exposure and HLA in healthy donors. This table comes from immunoSEQ multiplex PCR, and its TCRdb copy is limited to in-frame clones, with some not included. The sample has 280,000 or so clones, roughly 88% seen once. Sequenced: PBMCs. The receptor source for this set is a woman aged 18-29 years in good health and CMV-seronegative.

The chain combines TRBV28 with TRBJ2-5, with 12 bases matching TRBD1. The V and J ends lost 3 bases and 5 bases, in that order; junction bases with no gene match: 10. The germline gives CDR1 MDHEN, CDR2 SYDVKM. The CDR3 is 17 residues long. The CDR3 DNA is TGTGCCAGCAGTTTGTCCGGGACAGGGGGCCGTGGGGAGACCCAGTACTTC. Translating gives CASSLSGTGGRGETQYF.

The CDR3 DNA reads as TGTGCCAGCAGTGACACAGGGGGTCATCAGCCCCAGCATTTT. This gives the protein CASSDTGGHQPQHF. The genes are TRBV6-1 and TRBJ1-5; 8 nucleotides agree with TRBD1. The junction had 3 bases not matched to a gene; V was cut back by 3 bases and J by 5 bases. This CDR3 has 14 residues. Germline V gene sequence: CDR1 MNHNS, CDR2 SASEGT.

The J gene is TRBJ2-2, the V gene TRBV27; 8 positions match TRBD1. V shed 7 bases and J 5 bases; nucleotides not matched to a gene: 6. This CDR3 comprises 14 residues. Germline V gene data show CDR1 as MNHEY and CDR2 as SMNVEV (reference sequence). The CDR3 region is CASTQGAGTGELFF. The CDR3 coding sequence is TGTGCCAGCACTCAGGGGGCAGGAACCGGGGAGCTGTTTTTT.

V usage is TRBV10-3 and J usage is TRBJ2-7; 9 bases line up with TRBD1. The V gene's germline CDR1 is ENHRY and CDR2 SYGVKD. V gave up 2 bases and J gave up 2 bases; unmatched junction bases: 7. The CDR3 contains 16 residues. CDR3 nucleotide sequence: TGTGCCATCAGTGAGGTCCGAGGACAGGGGCCCTACGAGCAGTACTTC. Its protein is CAISEVRGQGPYEQYF.